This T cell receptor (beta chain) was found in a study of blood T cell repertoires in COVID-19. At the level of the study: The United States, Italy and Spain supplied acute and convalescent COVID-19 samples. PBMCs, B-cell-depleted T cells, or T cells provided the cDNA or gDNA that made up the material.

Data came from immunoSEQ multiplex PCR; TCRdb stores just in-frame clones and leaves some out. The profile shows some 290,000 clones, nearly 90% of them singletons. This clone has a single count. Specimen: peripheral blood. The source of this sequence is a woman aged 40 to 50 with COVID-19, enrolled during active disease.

The CDR3 loop reads CASSLGGTISPLHF. For the CDR3, the DNA is TGTGCCAGCAGCTTGGGAGGAACCATTTCACCCCTCCACTTT. This chain joins TRBV5-8 and TRBJ1-6, with D unresolved. Germline lookup yields CDR1 SGHTS and CDR2 YDEGEE. The CDR3 extends over 14 amino acids. V was trimmed by 0 bases and J by 9 bases, leaving 10 bases between them.